This T cell receptor beta chain was retrieved from a study of T cell responses to AZD1222 COVID-19 vaccine. Notes on the study in general: Females outnumbered males among donors, who were mostly white British; clonal diversity was possibly underestimated. Seropositive AZD1222 recipients at baseline numbered only five or six.

Concerning this clone itself: Its target is unknown.

Germline CDR1 reads MDHEN; CDR2 reads SYDVKM. Trimming took 3 bases from V and 0 from J, leaving 5 bases between them. The CDR3 is 14 residues long. Using immunoSEQ multiplex PCR, the repertoire was profiled, and TCRdb retains in-frame clones only, with some absent. The sample shows 60,000 to 85,000 clones, 88% of them seen only once. The sample in question was peripheral blood, obtained 28 days after the second dose of the MenACWY control vaccine. The V call is TRBV28, the J call TRBJ1-4, with D unclear. This receptor was identified in an adult who received the MenACWY meningococcal vaccine as a control. The DNA for the CDR3 is TGTGCCAGCAGTTTGAGTACAACTAATGAAAAACTGTTTTTT. Translation: CASSLSTTNEKLFF.